This TCR beta chain was identified in a study of PD-L1 blockade in urothelial cancer. TCRdb's copy holds only in-frame clones and misses some; the assay was immunoSEQ multiplex PCR. The repertoire holds some 53,000 clones, with 70% to 85% as singletons. A remark on this clone: Antigen specificity is unknown.

The CDR3 has 13 amino acids. Germline assignment: CDR1 LGHNA and CDR2 YNFKEQ. The ends were cut back, 5 bases at V and 3 bases at J, with 7 bases in the middle. General study results and limits: Lower pretreatment blood TCR clonality, under the median, predicted better survival, researchers reported.

J is TRBJ2-2 and V is TRBV4-2; no clear D. Sequenced material: PBMCs, taken around atezolizumab (anti-PD-L1) treatment. The TCR originated in a man in his 70s with urothelial cancer. For the CDR3, the DNA is TGTGCCAGCAGCGGCCGGGACACCGGGGAGCTGTTTTTT. Translated, it gives CASSGRDTGELFF.